The next 25 T cell receptor beta chains were all read from a single sample in a study of CD8+CD57+ T cells in acquired aplastic anemia. Genomic DNA acted as the template from which TCR beta VDJ combination and CDR3 sequence profiling were carried out. TCRdb ran MiXCR on the reads and lists one entry per CDR3 protein. The data hold some 180,000 distinct CDR3 sequences, with under 55% observed a single time. The sequenced sample was sorted CD4+, CD8+, or CD8+CD57+ T cells (not recorded which) from PBMCs. Receptors were obtained from a human donor in good health.

This clonotype has a count of ten or more. The V call is TRBV15, the J call TRBJ2-5; D uncertain. V lost 5 bases and J lost 3, with 13 bases in between. CDR3 length: 14 residues. Germline CDR1 LNHNV, CDR2 YYDKDF (reference sequence). This CDR3 reads CATSSLLTEETQYF. The CDR3 bases are TGTGCCACCAGCTCGCTACTAACTGAAGAGACCCAGTACTTC. Drawing the rest from reference TRBV15 and TRBJ2-5, the complete variable domain is DAMVIQNPRYQVTQFGKPVTLSCSQTLNHNVMYWYQQKSSQAPKLLFHYYDKDFNNEADTPDNFQSRRPNTSFCFLDIRSPGLGDTAMYLCATSSLLTEETQYFGPGTRLLVL.

As to this clonotype: Given the absence of the conserved phenylalanine or tryptophan at the CDR3 end, a read error is likely. The J gene is TRBJ2-7, the V gene TRBV5-1; D is undetermined. In germline, CDR1 is SGHRS, CDR2 YFSETQ. CDR3 length: 11 amino acids. The V and J ends lost 0 bases and 4 bases respectively, with 2 bases between them. The CDR3: CASSLGYEQYS. The CDR3 DNA reads as TGCGCCAGCAGCTTGGGGTACGAGCAGTACTCC.

This clonotype was observed many times. This chain links TRBV19 with TRBJ2-1; TRBD2 agrees at 7 bases. This CDR3 has 15 residues. Germline CDR1 LNHDA, CDR2 SQIVND (reference sequence). J lost 8 bases, V lost 1 base, and 8 bases had no gene match. In DNA form, the CDR3 reads TGTGCCAGTAGTATAGTAGGCAGGGAGGGGTATGAGCAGTTCTTC. Translating it yields CASSIVGREGYEQFF.

This chain links TRBV10-3 with TRBJ2-2; no firm D call. This CDR3 spans 13 amino acids. V lost 10 bases and J 2 bases, leaving 11 bases between the germline ends. Germline assignment: CDR1 ENHRY and CDR2 SYGVKD. The DNA of the CDR3 is TGTGCCACCATAAACAGCAACACCGGGGAGCTGTTTTTT. Translation gives CATINSNTGELFF.

This clonotype was detected once. This chain joins TRBV14 and TRBJ2-5; 9 nucleotides align to TRBD2. The germline V gene encodes CDR1 SGHDN and CDR2 FVKESK. V trimming: 0 bases; J trimming: 1 base; junction bases outside the gene matches: 12. The CDR3 covers 19 residues. The CDR3 reads CASSQDSPSTSGLQETQYF. The CDR3 DNA is TGTGCCAGCAGCCAAGATTCTCCTTCGACTAGCGGACTCCAAGAGACCCAGTACTTC.

This chain uses TRBV11-1 with TRBJ2-3; no clear D gene. The CDR3 sequence is 15 residues long. Per germline, CDR1 SGHAT and CDR2 FQDESV (reference sequence). V lost 1 base to trimming and J lost 6 bases, with 14 bases between them. The CDR3 nucleotides read TGTGCCAGCAGCTTAGACACAACACCCTCCGATACGCAGTATTTT. Residues: CASSLDTTPSDTQYF. Full variable domain (remainder filled in from reference TRBV11-1 and TRBJ2-3): EAEVAQSPRYKITEKSQAVAFWCDPISGHATLYWYRQILGQGPELLVQFQDESVVDDSQLPKDRFSAERLKGVDSTLKIQPAELGDSAMYLCASSLDTTPSDTQYFGPGTRLTVL.

This clonotype was counted only a few times. The chain couples TRBV19 to TRBJ1-1; D is unclear. The ends were cut back, 6 bases at V and 4 bases at J, with 18 bases in the middle. Germline V gene data show CDR1 as LNHDA and CDR2 as SQIVND (reference sequence). The CDR3 is made up of 15 amino acids. CDR3 region: CASSPRVIRSTEAFF. DNA of the CDR3: TGTGCCAGTAGCCCTAGGGTAATCAGGAGCACTGAAGCTTTCTTT.

This clonotype was observed a few times. V and J are TRBV5-8 and TRBJ1-1, with D hard to call. This CDR3 region has 14 residues. Trimming removed 2 bases from V and 3 bases from J, with 11 bases in between. Germline V CDR1 and CDR2: SGHTS, YDEGEE. CDR3 sequence (DNA): TGTGCCAGCAGCTTCGGACGAAGGGACACTGAAGCTTTCTTT. Protein: CASSFGRRDTEAFF.

V and J are TRBV10-3 and TRBJ2-5, with TRBD2 matching 9 bases. Trimming at V came to 8 bases and at J to 5 bases, leaving 12 bases not matched to a gene. The germline CDR1 and CDR2 sequences are ENHRY and SYGVKD. The CDR3 is 15 residues long. The CDR3 DNA reads TGTGCCATCTCGGCGGGAGGGACTACCGGGGAGACCCAGTACTTC. As protein: CAISAGGTTGETQYF.

The V and J genes are TRBV7-9 and TRBJ2-7, with D hard to call. The germline V and J ends were trimmed by 5 bases and 5 bases, with 13 bases remaining between them. CDR1 SEHNR and CDR2 FQNEAQ come from the germline V gene (reference sequence). This CDR3 spans 13 amino acids. The CDR3, as DNA: TGTGCCAGCAGCCCCTACGGCAGAGACGAGCAGTACTTC. The encoded protein is CASSPYGRDEQYF.

There are many counts of this clonotype. V and J are TRBV6-5 and TRBJ1-1; D is unclear. The V gene's germline CDR1 is MNHEY and CDR2 SVGAGI. V was clipped by 2 bases and J by 1 base, with 5 bases between them. This CDR3 region has 13 residues. This CDR3 reads CASSYESNTEAFF. Written as DNA, the CDR3 is TGTGCCAGCAGTTACGAATCGAACACTGAAGCTTTCTTT.

This clonotype was detected many times. The chain employs TRBV11-2 and TRBJ2-3, with D tentatively TRBD1 (5 bases). The CDR3 length is 14 residues. Germline CDR1 SGHAT, CDR2 FQNNGV. Trimming stripped 5 bases from V and 15 bases from J, with 24 bases between. The DNA of the CDR3 is TGTGCCAGCAGCATACCCCAGGGAAAGGTTAGGATTTATTTT. Encoded protein: CASSIPQGKVRIYF. Filled out from reference TRBV11-2 and TRBJ2-3, the complete variable domain reads EAGVAQSPRYKIIEKRQSVAFWCNPISGHATLYWYQQILGQGPKLLIQFQNNGVVDDSQLPKDRFSAERLKGVDSTLKIQPAKLEDSAVYLCASSIPQGKVRIYFGPGTRLTVL.

This clonotype was detected ten times or more. The chain is built from TRBV15 and TRBJ2-1; weak D call: TRBD2 (5 bases). Germline lookup yields CDR1 LNHNV and CDR2 YYDKDF (reference sequence). Trimming cost V 1 base and J 7 bases, with 17 bases left between them. The CDR3 loop spans 16 amino acids. This CDR3 is CATSRVPSSMLNEQFF. CDR3 DNA sequence: TGTGCCACCAGCAGAGTTCCTAGCTCGATGTTGAATGAGCAGTTCTTC.

The rearrangement joins TRBV20-1 to TRBJ1-2, with no clear D. V lost 3 bases and J lost 8, with 10 bases in between. This CDR3 contains 11 residues. Germline CDR1 and CDR2: DFQATT and SNEGSKA (reference sequence). CDR3 residues: CSASPSMGYTF. The CDR3 bases are TGCAGTGCTAGTCCTTCAATGGGCTACACCTTC.

This chain uses TRBV2 with TRBJ2-4; D possibly matches TRBD1 or TRBD2 (6 bases each). Trimming took 8 bases from V and 1 from J, leaving 18 bases between them. The CDR3 is made up of 16 amino acids. Germline CDR1 is SNHLY and CDR2 is FYNNEI. The CDR3 bases are TGTGCCAGCGGAGGGGGTTCTTGGAGGGCCAAAAACATTCAGTACTTC. It encodes CASGGGSWRAKNIQYF.

CDR3 in amino acids: CASSDSLLAGSSYEQYF. Written as DNA, the CDR3 is TGTGCCAGCAGTGACTCATTACTAGCGGGGAGCTCCTACGAGCAGTACTTC. The chain links TRBV6-4 to TRBJ2-7; 10 positions match TRBD2. This CDR3 region has 17 residues. Germline lookup yields CDR1 MRHNA and CDR2 SNTAGT. Trimming cost V 0 bases and J 0 bases; bases outside gene matches: 5.

V usage is TRBV4-3 and J usage is TRBJ2-7, with D tentatively TRBD1 or TRBD2 (5 bases each). The V and J ends lost 1 base and 2 bases respectively, with 9 bases between them. The germline V gene encodes CDR1 LGHNA and CDR2 YSLEER. The CDR3 has 14 amino acids. In nucleotides, the CDR3 is TGCGCCAGCAGCCAAGCTCCGGGACCCTACGAGCAGTACTTC. Protein product: CASSQAPGPYEQYF.

The rearrangement uses TRBV20-1 and TRBJ2-7; TRBD2 might be the D (6 bases). Germline CDR1 is DFQATT and CDR2 is SNEGSKA (reference sequence). The CDR3 runs to 13 residues. Trimming removed 6 bases at V and 9 bases at J, with 21 bases between. CDR3 amino acids: CSATGGTPGVQYF. The CDR3, as DNA: TGCAGTGCAACCGGAGGAACCCCGGGGGTGCAGTACTTC.

This chain uses TRBV6-1 with TRBJ2-5; the D is unclear. Germline loops: CDR1 MNHNS, CDR2 SASEGT. The CDR3 is 14 amino acids. The V and J ends lost 1 base and 5 bases respectively, with 11 bases between them. The CDR3 nucleotides are TGTGCCAGCAGTGAAGGGACGTACGGGGAGACCCAGTACTTC. Translating gives CASSEGTYGETQYF.

The chain links TRBV20-1 to TRBJ2-7; 8 bases align to TRBD2. Germline V gives CDR1 DFQATT, CDR2 SNEGSKA (reference sequence). CDR3 size: 14 residues. V lost 3 bases and J lost 0; bases outside the gene matches: 4. The CDR3: CSASGREGSYEQYF. The CDR3 coding sequence is TGCAGTGCTAGCGGGAGGGAGGGCTCCTACGAGCAGTACTTC.

At least ten counts were recorded for this clonotype. The chain has TRBV7-3 and TRBJ2-1; 7 bases fit TRBD1. J was trimmed by 7 bases and V by 5 bases; bases with no gene match: 5. This CDR3 has 13 residues. Germline values: CDR1 SGHTA, CDR2 FQGTGA. In DNA, the CDR3 is TGTGCCAGCAGCCCAGACAGGGAAAATGAGCAGTTCTTC. It encodes CASSPDRENEQFF.

Comments on this clonotype: A much larger clone lies one base from this, so it may be a read error. The V and J genes are TRBV6-1 and TRBJ2-5, with TRBD2 matching over 10 bases. CDR1 MNHNS and CDR2 SASEGT come from the germline V gene. The J segment lost 5 bases and the V segment lost 5 bases, leaving 8 bases of the junction unmatched. The CDR3 has 15 amino acids. For the CDR3, the DNA is TGTGCCAGCAGTAGGGCTAGCGGGGGACATGAGACCCAGTACTTC. It yields the protein CASSRASGGHETQYF.

The rearrangement uses TRBV30 and TRBJ2-1; D not certain. The CDR3 extends over 14 amino acids. Germline CDR1 and CDR2: GTSNPN and SVGIG (reference sequence). V dropped 0 bases and J dropped 8 bases, with 14 bases sitting between them. CDR3 nucleotide sequence: TGTGCCTGGAGTGTTGGGCAGTATGAAGATGAGCAGTTCTTC. This sequence encodes CAWSVGQYEDEQFF.

The chain joins TRBV9 to TRBJ2-5; TRBD1 aligns across 9 bases. With V trimmed by 2 bases and J by 4 bases, 6 bases remained unmatched. Germline loops: CDR1 SGDLS, CDR2 YYNGEE. The CDR3 has 15 residues. In DNA form, the CDR3 reads TGTGCCAGCAGCGTCACCGGGACAGGGAGAGAGACCCAGTACTTC. It specifies CASSVTGTGRETQYF.

Concerning this clonotype: One base away lies a much larger clone, so this may be a sequencing read error. The conserved closing phenylalanine or tryptophan is absent in this CDR3, likely reflecting a read error. V gene TRBV5-1 combines with J gene TRBJ2-2; no firm D call. This CDR3 is 17 amino acids long. The germline V gene has CDR1 SGHRS and CDR2 YFSETQ. V was trimmed by 0 bases and J by 7 bases, leaving 19 bases between them. The chain's CDR3 is CASSLGGQAELGGELFS. CDR3 nucleotides: TGCGCCAGCAGCTTGGGTGGCCAGGCCGAGTTGGGCGGGGAGCTGTTTTCT.